The 28 T cell receptor beta chains below come from one sample, sequenced in a study of T cell clones after liver transplantation. Repertoires were generated with immunoSEQ multiplex PCR, while TCRdb's copy carries only in-frame clones and drops some. The repertoire includes fewer than 110,000 clones, about 86% of them detected once, and approximately 2.8% sits in the top ten. Sequencing used CD4+ T cells from blood, obtained around 4 years after liver transplant. Every receptor here comes from a human patient who received a liver transplant. These T cells may partly come from the graft donor.

The V and J genes are TRBV11-2 and TRBJ1-2; tentatively, D is TRBD1 (6 bases). Deletions cut 0 bases from V and 6 bases from J, with 14 bases between. CDR1 is SGHAT, CDR2 FQNNGV, per germline. The CDR3 length is 15 residues. CDR3 residues: CASSLDSTGIHGYTF. The DNA for the CDR3 is TGTGCCAGCAGCTTAGATTCTACAGGGATCCATGGCTACACCTTC.

This clone was recorded a few times. The chain uses TRBV7-3 and TRBJ1-1; D is perhaps TRBD1 (6 bases). Germline CDR1 is SGHTA and CDR2 is FQGTGA. The CDR3 length is 13 residues. Trimming cost V 5 bases and J 5 bases, with 12 bases left between them. As DNA, the CDR3 is TGTGCCAGCAGCGCAGGAGGGGGAACTGAAGCTTTCTTT. Its protein is CASSAGGGTEAFF.

The chain joins TRBV5-6 to TRBJ1-2; D not certain. Trimming shortened V by 0 bases and J by 7 bases, and 4 bases separated the two germline ends. Germline lookup yields CDR1 SGHDT and CDR2 YYEEEE. This CDR3 spans 11 amino acids. CDR3 DNA sequence: TGTGCCAGCAGCTTGGGACCTGGCTACACCTTC. It specifies CASSLGPGYTF.

The chain couples TRBV15 to TRBJ2-3, with D possibly being TRBD1 (5 bases). Germline CDR1 is LNHNV and CDR2 is YYDKDF (reference sequence). This CDR3 spans 15 amino acids. V was clipped by 3 bases and J by 2 bases, with 12 bases between them. The CDR3 sequence is CATSSDSSLTDTQYF. In DNA form, the CDR3 reads TGTGCCACCAGCAGTGACAGTTCCCTCACAGATACGCAGTATTTT.

This clone was found once. V gene TRBV25-1 combines with J gene TRBJ2-7, with a possible D match to TRBD2 (5 bases). The ends were cut back, 2 bases at V and 2 bases at J, with 10 bases in the middle. The germline V gene encodes CDR1 MGHDK and CDR2 SYGVNS. CDR3 size: 14 residues. CDR3 nucleotide sequence: TGTGCCAGCAGTGAACCCGGGGAAGCCTACGAGCAGTACTTC. Its translation: CASSEPGEAYEQYF.

This chain uses TRBV5-1 with TRBJ2-2; 7 bases fit TRBD2. This CDR3 region has 17 residues. CDR1 and CDR2 (germline): SGHRS, YFSETQ. The ends lost 0 bases at V and 4 bases at J; junction bases unmatched: 9. The CDR3 nucleotides read TGCGCCAGCAGCTTGGTGGGAGCGGGGAGCATCACCGGGGAGCTGTTTTTT. Translation gives CASSLVGAGSITGELFF.

In its sample, this clone ranks as medium-sized. The chain is built from TRBV19 and TRBJ1-1, with D perhaps matching TRBD1 (6 bases). Germline V CDR1 and CDR2: LNHDA, SQIVND (reference sequence). V was pared by 3 bases and J by 3 bases, with 11 bases between. The CDR3 totals 14 residues. The CDR3 DNA reads as TGTGCCAGTAGTATCTTTCCAGGGGACACTGAAGCTTTCTTT. Amino acid sequence: CASSIFPGDTEAFF.

The CDR3 region is CASSPSGSETQYF. CDR3 in DNA: TGCGCCAGCAGTCCTAGCGGGAGTGAGACCCAGTACTTC. V gene TRBV5-1 combines with J gene TRBJ2-5; TRBD2 matches 10 bases. The germline V gene encodes CDR1 SGHRS and CDR2 YFSETQ. The J segment lost 5 bases and the V segment lost 5 bases, leaving 3 bases of the junction unmatched. The CDR3 contains 13 residues.

The chain employs TRBV19 and TRBJ2-7; 11 bases match TRBD1. CDR3 size: 14 residues. The V and J ends lost 7 bases and 3 bases, in that order; junction bases with no gene match: 5. The germline gives CDR1 LNHDA, CDR2 SQIVND (reference sequence). CDR3 sequence reads: CASTPGQGVYEQYF. DNA of the CDR3: TGTGCCAGTACCCCGGGACAGGGGGTCTACGAGCAGTACTTC.

The chain combines TRBV5-1 with TRBJ1-5, with D possibly TRBD1 on 6 matching bases. This CDR3 has 16 amino acids. Deletions cut 4 bases from V and 2 bases from J, with 16 bases between. Germline V gene lookup returns CDR1 SGHRS and CDR2 YFSETQ. DNA for the CDR3: TGCGCCAGCAGCCCGACCGGGGGCCTGGGCAATCAGCCCCAGCATTTT. Protein: CASSPTGGLGNQPQHF. Full variable domain (outside the CDR3, taken from reference TRBV5-1 and TRBJ1-5): KAGVTQTPRYLIKTRGQQVTLSCSPISGHRSVSWYQQTPGQGLQFLFEYFSETQRNKGNFPGRFSGRQFSNSRSEMNVSTLELGDSALYLCASSPTGGLGNQPQHFGDGTRLSIL.

The chain carries TRBV6-1 and TRBJ2-5, with unresolved D. In germline, CDR1 is MNHNS, CDR2 SASEGT. CDR3 length: 10 residues. V lost 1 base to trimming and J lost 6 bases, with 0 bases between them. CDR3 coding DNA: TGTGCCAGCAGTGAAGAGACCCAGTACTTC. Translating gives CASSEETQYF.

CDR3 nucleotide sequence: TGTGCCAGCAGCTTATCTTTGGCTGCTGAGCAGTTCTTC. Protein: CASSLSLAAEQFF. The V and J genes are TRBV11-3 and TRBJ2-1; D is unresolved. CDR1 and CDR2 from the germline V gene are SGHNT and YENEEA. The CDR3 is 13 residues long. Deletions cut 2 bases from V and 9 bases from J, with 11 bases between.

This chain connects TRBV7-9 to TRBJ2-7, with D perhaps TRBD2 (5 bases). V was cut by 5 bases and J by 0 bases, with 14 bases left in between. Germline values: CDR1 SEHNR, CDR2 FQNEAQ (reference sequence). The CDR3 totals 15 residues. The CDR3 loop reads CASSPGLSNSYEQYF. The CDR3 region has the DNA TGTGCCAGCAGCCCCGGACTCTCGAACTCCTACGAGCAGTACTTC.

This clone came up once. V gene TRBV6-5 combines with J gene TRBJ1-3; D unclear. The germline CDR1 and CDR2 sequences are MNHEY and SVGAGI. CDR3 length: 16 residues. The ends were cut back, 0 bases at V and 0 bases at J, with 9 bases in the middle. For the CDR3, the DNA is TGTGCCAGCAGTTACTCGGGCAGGTTCTCTGGAAACACCATATATTTT. Translating it yields CASSYSGRFSGNTIYF.

CDR3 in DNA: TGTGCCAGTAGCAGGAACCTGAACACCGGGGAGCTGTTTTTT. This encodes CASSRNLNTGELFF. This chain joins TRBV19 and TRBJ2-2; D is unclear. The germline V and J ends were trimmed by 6 bases and 1 base, with 9 bases remaining between them. Germline V lookup: CDR1 LNHDA, CDR2 SQIVND (reference sequence). The CDR3 totals 14 residues. Complete variable domain (other parts from reference TRBV19 and TRBJ2-2): DGGITQSPKYLFRKEGQNVTLSCEQNLNHDAMYWYRQDPGQGLRLIYYSQIVNDFQKGDIAEGYSVSREKKESFPLTVTSAQKNPTAFYLCASSRNLNTGELFFGEGSRLTVL.

The V call is TRBV28, the J call TRBJ1-2, with D tentatively TRBD1 (6 bases). V gave up 1 base and J gave up 4 bases, with 13 bases separating them. This CDR3 is 15 amino acids long. The germline gives CDR1 MDHEN, CDR2 SYDVKM. CDR3 residues: CASSLYQGHGYGYTF. Here the CDR3 DNA reads TGTGCCAGCAGTTTATACCAGGGACACGGCTATGGCTACACCTTC.

This clone was seen only once. V gene TRBV5-1 combines with J gene TRBJ2-7, with D possibly TRBD1 on 6 matching bases. Germline CDR1 reads SGHRS; CDR2 reads YFSETQ. The CDR3 contains 14 residues. The V gene lost 3 bases and the J gene lost 7 bases, with 17 bases spanning the gap. CDR3 sequence (DNA): TGCGCCAGCAGCTACAACAGGGAACCTGGAGAGCAGTACTTC. Amino acids: CASSYNREPGEQYF.

The rearrangement uses TRBV28 and TRBJ2-6, with unresolved D. Between the trimmed V and J ends, which lost 7 bases and 0 bases, there was a span of 13 bases. This CDR3 has 16 amino acids. Germline values: CDR1 MDHEN, CDR2 SYDVKM. CDR3 in DNA: TGTGCCAGCACCGAAACACTTGTCTCTGGGGCCAACGTCCTGACTTTC. This gives the protein CASTETLVSGANVLTF.

The CDR3 protein is CASSFGGTGAVGELFF. CDR3 coding DNA: TGCGCCAGCAGCTTTGGCGGGACAGGGGCCGTCGGGGAGCTGTTTTTT. The V and J genes are TRBV5-1 and TRBJ2-2, with TRBD1 matching over 10 bases. CDR3 length: 16 amino acids. Per germline, CDR1 SGHRS and CDR2 YFSETQ. The V segment lost 2 bases and the J segment 7 bases; nucleotides outside the gene matches: 8.

The chain has TRBV19 and TRBJ2-4; D ambiguous. This CDR3 comprises 14 residues. Trimming stripped 3 bases from V and 1 base from J, with 7 bases between. Germline CDR1 LNHDA, CDR2 SQIVND (reference sequence). The CDR3: CASSIDTAKNIQYF. The CDR3 DNA is TGTGCCAGTAGTATTGACACGGCCAAAAACATTCAGTACTTC.

The V and J genes are TRBV7-2 and TRBJ2-6, with a tentative D call TRBD1 (6 bases). Germline-derived CDR1 and CDR2 are SGHTA and FQGNSA. The CDR3 is 18 residues long. V shed 4 bases and J shed 2 bases, with 18 bases lying between them. The CDR3 DNA reads as TGTGCCAGCAGCTCACAAACCGCCTACAGGGCTGGGGCCAACGTCCTGACTTTC. It encodes CASSSQTAYRAGANVLTF. Using reference TRBV7-2 and TRBJ2-6 for the parts outside the CDR3, the full variable domain is GAGVSQSPSNKVTEKGKDVELRCDPISGHTALYWYRQSLGQGLEFLIYFQGNSAPDKSGLPSDRFSAERTGGSVSTLTIQRTQQEDSAVYLCASSSQTAYRAGANVLTFGAGSRLTVL.

The CDR3 sequence is CASSPGTGGDGYNEQFF. The CDR3 DNA follows: TGTGCCAGCAGCCCCGGGACAGGGGGCGACGGCTACAATGAGCAGTTCTTC. The chain couples TRBV5-4 to TRBJ2-1; 12 bases match TRBD1. Per germline, CDR1 SGHNT and CDR2 YYREEE (reference sequence). V lost 4 bases and J lost 3; bases outside the gene matches: 8. The length of the CDR3 is 17 residues.

In this sample, this clone turned up once. The chain recombines TRBV5-1 with TRBJ2-2; 8 positions match TRBD2. The CDR3 is 18 amino acids. V dropped 3 bases and J dropped 5; count of bases not matched to a gene: 15. Germline assignment: CDR1 SGHRS and CDR2 YFSETQ. CDR3: CASSSLSGVAGFTGELFF. CDR3 sequence (DNA): TGCGCCAGCAGCTCCCTCTCGGGGGTAGCGGGATTTACCGGGGAGCTGTTTTTT.

The V gene is TRBV5-1, the J gene TRBJ1-1; unclear D gene. V was clipped by 2 bases and J by 2 bases, with 7 bases between them. CDR3 length equals 13 residues. CDR1 SGHRS and CDR2 YFSETQ come from the germline V gene. The CDR3 DNA sequence: TGCGCCAGCAGCTTTGGACTTAACACTGAAGCTTTCTTT. Translated: CASSFGLNTEAFF. Full variable domain (rest looked up from reference TRBV5-1 and TRBJ1-1): KAGVTQTPRYLIKTRGQQVTLSCSPISGHRSVSWYQQTPGQGLQFLFEYFSETQRNKGNFPGRFSGRQFSNSRSEMNVSTLELGDSALYLCASSFGLNTEAFFGQGTRLTVV.

The chain carries TRBV19 and TRBJ1-2; D is undetermined. The CDR3 runs 14 residues. Germline lookup yields CDR1 LNHDA and CDR2 SQIVND (reference sequence). The germline V and J ends were trimmed by 3 bases and 2 bases, with 10 bases remaining between them. The CDR3 protein is CASSIRGPNYGYTF. CDR3 in DNA: TGTGCCAGTAGTATCAGAGGGCCGAACTATGGCTACACCTTC.

The table lists this clone with a count of one. The chain links TRBV5-1 to TRBJ2-1; D is undetermined. V was trimmed by 0 bases and J by 7 bases, leaving 14 bases between them. Germline lookup yields CDR1 SGHRS and CDR2 YFSETQ. The CDR3 has 15 residues. The CDR3: CASSLALQSRNEQFF. The CDR3 DNA follows: TGCGCCAGCAGCTTGGCCTTACAGTCTAGGAATGAGCAGTTCTTC.

The V call is TRBV5-6, the J call TRBJ2-3; the D gene is possibly TRBD1 (5 bases). CDR3 size: 12 residues. The V end lost 4 bases, the J end lost 11 bases, and 14 bases lay between the germline ends. Germline assignment: CDR1 SGHDT and CDR2 YYEEEE. The CDR3, as DNA: TGTGCCAGCAGCAGGCGAGCTCAGGGGCAGTATTTT. Its protein is CASSRRAQGQYF.

This clone has only a few counts. The chain couples TRBV7-2 to TRBJ1-3, with D maybe TRBD1 (6 bases). Per the germline V gene, CDR1 is SGHTA and CDR2 is FQGNSA. This CDR3 region has 16 residues. Trimming stripped 0 bases from V and 1 base from J, with 10 bases between. The CDR3 sequence is CASSLASGESGNTIYF. CDR3 DNA sequence: TGTGCCAGCAGCTTAGCCTCAGGGGAGTCTGGAAACACCATATATTTT. The full variable domain, completed using reference TRBV7-2 and TRBJ1-3, is GAGVSQSPSNKVTEKGKDVELRCDPISGHTALYWYRQSLGQGLEFLIYFQGNSAPDKSGLPSDRFSAERTGGSVSTLTIQRTQQEDSAVYLCASSLASGESGNTIYFGEGSWLTVV.